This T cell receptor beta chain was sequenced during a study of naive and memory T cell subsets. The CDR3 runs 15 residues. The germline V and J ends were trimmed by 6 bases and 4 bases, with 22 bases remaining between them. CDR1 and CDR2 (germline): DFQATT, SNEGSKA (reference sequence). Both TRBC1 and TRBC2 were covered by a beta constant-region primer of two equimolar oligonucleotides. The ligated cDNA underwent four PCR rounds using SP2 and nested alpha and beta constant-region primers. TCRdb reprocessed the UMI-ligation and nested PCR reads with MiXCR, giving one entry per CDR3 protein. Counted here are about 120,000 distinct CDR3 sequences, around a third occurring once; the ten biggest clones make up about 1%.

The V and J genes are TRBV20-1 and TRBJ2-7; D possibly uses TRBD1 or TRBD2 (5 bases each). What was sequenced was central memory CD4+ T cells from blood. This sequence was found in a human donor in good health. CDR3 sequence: CSAETLGRRSYEQYF. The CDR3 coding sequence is TGCAGTGCCGAGACCCTGGGACGGAGATCATACGAGCAGTACTTC.